Below, 21 T cell receptor beta chains from the same sample are listed, as sequenced in a study of identical twins. One entry per CDR3 protein, called by TCRdb with MiXCR from the 5' RACE reads. The table lists 350,000 to 450,000 distinct CDR3 sequences, less than 20% of them singletons. Sequencing was done on a sample of naive T cells sorted from blood. Source of these receptors: a man aged 45-60 years in good health.

This clonotype was counted between two and nine times. The V and J genes are TRBV20-1 and TRBJ1-6, with TRBD1 matching over 7 bases. The CDR3 is 15 residues long. Trimming took 0 bases from V and 8 from J; bases not matched to a gene: 7. Germline CDR1 reads DFQATT; CDR2 reads SNEGSKA (reference sequence). The CDR3 sequence is CSARDRAGGYSPLHF. The CDR3, as DNA: TGCAGTGCTAGAGATCGGGCAGGGGGGTATTCACCCCTCCACTTT.

This clonotype was picked up many times. Here the CDR3 DNA reads TGCGCCAGCAGCGCAGGAGGGACAGCTAACTATGGCTACACCTTC. It yields the protein CASSAGGTANYGYTF. J is TRBJ1-2 and V is TRBV5-1, with 7 bases lining up with TRBD1. Trimming took 4 bases from V and 0 from J; bases not matched to a gene: 6. In germline, CDR1 is SGHRS, CDR2 YFSETQ. This CDR3 contains 15 residues.

Only a few counts were recorded for this clonotype. Its ends do not fully match the called genes, so a read error is possible. CDR3 nucleotide sequence: TGCAGTGCTGGAGAGCCAGGGAATAATTCACCCCTCCACTTT. As protein: CSAGEPGNNSPLHF. This sequence joins TRBV20-1 and TRBJ1-6; D may be TRBD1 (5 bases). Germline V gene lookup returns CDR1 DFQATT and CDR2 SNEGSKA (reference sequence). CDR3 size: 14 residues.

The V call is TRBV11-1, the J call TRBJ2-7; D perhaps matches TRBD2 (6 bases). The V and J ends lost 5 bases and 6 bases respectively, with 20 bases between them. The CDR3 is 15 amino acids. Germline CDR1 SGHAT, CDR2 FQDESV (reference sequence). In DNA, the CDR3 is TGTGCCAGCAGCCTTAGCGGAGTGGCCCGCTCCGAGCAGTACTTC. Translation: CASSLSGVARSEQYF.

This clonotype was detected only a few times. This sequence joins TRBV10-3 and TRBJ2-3, with TRBD1 matching over 10 bases. CDR1 and CDR2 (germline): ENHRY, SYGVKD. J lost 1 base, V lost 11 bases, and 6 bases had no gene match. This CDR3 spans 14 amino acids. This CDR3 is CAAHGTGGTDTQYF. The DNA of the CDR3 is TGTGCCGCCCATGGGACAGGGGGCACAGATACGCAGTATTTT.

This clonotype was seen a handful of times. The CDR3 nucleotides read TGCAGCGTAGACACGTGGGAGACCCAGTACTTC. It is translated as CSVDTWETQYF. V gene TRBV29-1 combines with J gene TRBJ2-5; D gene unclear. With 6 bases removed from V and 5 bases from J, the gap between germline ends came to 10 bases. The germline V gene has CDR1 SQVTM and CDR2 ANQGSEA. The CDR3 runs 11 residues.

This clonotype was recorded many times. This chain uses TRBV9 with TRBJ1-3, with D perhaps matching TRBD1 (5 bases). The CDR3 covers 15 residues. V lost 2 bases to trimming and J lost 2 bases, with 11 bases between them. CDR1 and CDR2 from the germline V gene are SGDLS and YYNGEE. CDR3 protein: CASSVTREAGNTIYF. CDR3 sequence (DNA): TGTGCCAGCAGCGTTACCAGGGAAGCTGGAAACACCATATATTTT.

Points on this clonotype: This CDR3 is missing its conserved last phenylalanine or tryptophan, likely due to a read error. V usage is TRBV5-6 and J usage is TRBJ2-1, with 8 bases matching TRBD2. V shed 1 base and J 8 bases; nucleotides not matched to a gene: 8. The CDR3 consists of 15 residues. Germline lookup yields CDR1 SGHDT and CDR2 YYEEEE. The CDR3 bases are TGTGCCAGCAGCTTGTACCGTCGGGGGGGCTATGAGCAGTTCTTA. Translated, it gives CASSLYRRGGYEQFL.

The chain combines TRBV19 with TRBJ2-5; 7 bases fit TRBD1. The germline gives CDR1 LNHDA, CDR2 SQIVND (reference sequence). There are 14 residues in the CDR3. V shed 4 bases, J shed 1 base, and the junction held 3 bases outside the gene matches. The CDR3 sequence is CASSTTGVQETQYF. The CDR3 bases are TGTGCCAGTAGTACCACAGGGGTCCAAGAGACCCAGTACTTC.

This clonotype has more than one count but fewer than ten. This CDR3 is CASKPPGGDTGELFF. DNA of the CDR3: TGCGCCAGCAAACCCCCGGGGGGCGACACCGGGGAGCTGTTTTTT. The chain recombines TRBV5-1 with TRBJ2-2; the D gene is possibly TRBD2 (7 bases). Germline V CDR1 and CDR2: SGHRS, YFSETQ. CDR3 length equals 15 residues. Trimming removed 6 bases at V and 3 bases at J, with 15 bases between. The full variable domain, in which reference TRBV5-1 and TRBJ2-2 provide the parts outside the CDR3, is KAGVTQTPRYLIKTRGQQVTLSCSPISGHRSVSWYQQTPGQGLQFLFEYFSETQRNKGNFPGRFSGRQFSNSRSEMNVSTLELGDSALYLCASKPPGGDTGELFFGEGSRLTVL.

This clonotype came up a few times. The chain employs TRBV29-1 and TRBJ2-7; TRBD1 matches 10 bases. CDR3 length equals 13 residues. V was pared by 7 bases and J by 5 bases, with 8 bases of the junction left unmatched. From germline, CDR1 is SQVTM and CDR2 ANQGSEA. The DNA for the CDR3 is TGCAGCGCAGGACAGGGGGTGGCCCACGAGCAGTACTTC. Translating it yields CSAGQGVAHEQYF.

There are many counts of this clonotype. The V gene is TRBV29-1, the J gene TRBJ2-5, with a possible D match to TRBD2 (5 bases). CDR1 is SQVTM, CDR2 ANQGSEA, per germline. V lost 3 bases and J 5 bases, leaving 13 bases between the germline ends. The CDR3 runs to 13 residues. CDR3 nucleotide sequence: TGCAGCGTTGATTATACTAGTGGGGAGACCCAGTACTTC. It encodes CSVDYTSGETQYF.

This clonotype was detected many times. One end of the junction fails to match germline, which may point to a read error. The V call is TRBV20-1, the J call TRBJ2-7; weak D call: TRBD2 (5 bases). The CDR3 consists of 13 residues. CDR1 and CDR2 (germline): DFQATT, SNEGSKA (reference sequence). CDR3 sequence: CSARGLAGYEQYF. For the CDR3, the DNA is TGCAGTGCAAGAGGCCTAGCCGGCTACGAGCAGTACTTC.

V and J are TRBV30 and TRBJ2-7, with 7 bases fitting TRBD1. The CDR3 has 13 residues. Unmatched junction bases numbered 10, after V lost 6 bases and J lost 5 bases. Germline assignment: CDR1 GTSNPN and CDR2 SVGIG (reference sequence). The CDR3 DNA reads as TGTGCCTGTGGAACAGGGGTCTACGACGAGCAGTACTTC. Translating gives CACGTGVYDEQYF.

This clonotype was detected ten times or more. This sequence joins TRBV7-2 and TRBJ2-1; tentatively, D is TRBD1 (6 bases). The CDR3 length is 14 residues. V was cut by 4 bases and J by 3 bases, with 10 bases left in between. Germline V lookup: CDR1 SGHTA, CDR2 FQGNSA. CDR3 nucleotide sequence: TGTGCCAGCAGCTCCGGGACACTCTACAATGAGCAGTTCTTC. The encoded protein is CASSSGTLYNEQFF.

This clonotype showed up many times. The chain has TRBV20-1 and TRBJ1-5; perhaps TRBD1 as D (5 bases). V gave up 5 bases and J gave up 5 bases, with 13 bases separating them. There are 13 residues in the CDR3. Per the germline V gene, CDR1 is DFQATT and CDR2 is SNEGSKA (reference sequence). In DNA form, the CDR3 reads TGCAGTGCTCTGGGGGGTCGCTATCAGCCCCAGCATTTT. Its translation: CSALGGRYQPQHF.

This clonotype has a handful of counts. The CDR3 DNA reads TGTGCCAGCAGCGGGACTTATAGCAATCAGCCCCAGCATTTT. Protein: CASSGTYSNQPQHF. The chain carries TRBV7-2 and TRBJ1-5, with D perhaps matching TRBD1 (5 bases). CDR3 size: 14 residues. The V gene lost 5 bases and the J gene lost 0 bases, with 8 bases spanning the gap. Looked up from germline, CDR1 is SGHTA and CDR2 is FQGNSA.

This clonotype has only a few counts. The rearrangement uses TRBV4-1 and TRBJ2-7; tentatively, D is TRBD2 (5 bases). Trimming removed 4 bases from V and 3 bases from J, with 13 bases in between. Germline assignment: CDR1 MGHRA and CDR2 YSYEKL. The CDR3 length is 14 residues. The CDR3 region has the DNA TGCGCCAGCAGCCCTTCCGGACTGAACTACGAGCAGTACTTC. Translated, it gives CASSPSGLNYEQYF.

In its sample, this clonotype was seen many times. The gene calls are TRBV5-1 and TRBJ2-7; the D call may be TRBD1 or TRBD2 (5 bases each). There are 15 residues in the CDR3. Germline assignment: CDR1 SGHRS and CDR2 YFSETQ. V lost 1 base and J lost 2, with 13 bases in between. The CDR3 loop reads CASSLSWGKAYEQYF. The CDR3 DNA is TGCGCCAGCAGCTTGTCTTGGGGGAAAGCCTACGAGCAGTACTTC.

This clonotype was seen more than once but under ten times. The chain has TRBV13 and TRBJ2-1, with TRBD1 matching 9 bases. Trimming removed 4 bases from V and 0 bases from J; junction bases left unmatched: 7. This CDR3 has 17 amino acids. Germline V CDR1 and CDR2: PRHDT, FYEKMQ (reference sequence). The DNA for the CDR3 is TGTGCCAGCAGCTCCAGACAGGGGGTTAGCTCCTACAATGAGCAGTTCTTC. Its protein product is CASSSRQGVSSYNEQFF.

This chain uses TRBV18 with TRBJ1-4, with TRBD1 matching over 8 bases. The CDR3 length is 15 residues. J was trimmed by 3 bases and V by 0 bases; bases with no gene match: 0. Looked up from germline, CDR1 is KGHSH and CDR2 is LQKENI. CDR3 region: CASSPPGQANEKLFF. In DNA, the CDR3 is TGTGCCAGCTCACCACCGGGACAGGCTAATGAAAAACTGTTTTTT.